These T cell receptor beta chains were read from a single sample in a study of blood T cell repertoires in COVID-19. The table came from immunoSEQ multiplex PCR; TCRdb's copy has only in-frame clones and leaves some out. The table shows approximately 470,000 clones, with 80% to 90% occurring only once. Sequenced material: peripheral blood. These TCRs come from a human donor in a cohort sampled during active COVID-19. Each CDR3 is given with its conserved first and last residue. Size is omitted from some rows. Given values are once, few, many or a class for expanded clones.

cdr3_aa clone_size j_call v_call
CASRAGYRTEAFF few TRBJ1-1 TRBV6-4
CASRNWDRVGSPLHF NA TRBJ1-6 TRBV6-5
CASSLKDRGHTEAFF NA TRBJ1-1 TRBV5-6
CASSLGSSSNQPQHF NA TRBJ1-5 TRBV5-1
CASSPWEGAANTEAFF NA TRBJ1-1 TRBV7-9
CASSLEQNYYGYTF NA TRBJ1-2 TRBV7-9
CASSPDRNYGYTF few TRBJ1-2 TRBV5-1
CASRPGQGGGELFF few TRBJ2-2 TRBV5-1
CATSTAAGNTEAFF once TRBJ1-1 TRBV5-1
CASSARGRDNEQFF NA TRBJ2-1 TRBV5-1
CASSEPEREGEQFF NA TRBJ2-1 TRBV10-1
CASSQEGGVWEKLFF NA TRBJ1-4 TRBV4-2
CASSVAAGWPNSEAFF NA TRBJ1-1 TRBV9
CASSISPREIIGTDTQYF NA TRBJ2-3 TRBV19
CASSVGQRNTGELFF NA TRBJ2-2 TRBV11-3
CASSLIGQGITDEQFF NA TRBJ2-1 TRBV5-1
CASSSQVGGVNEQFF NA TRBJ2-1 TRBV7-2